This is a list of T cell receptor beta chains from one sample in a study of metastatic and nonmetastatic thyroid tumors. TCRdb ran MiXCR on the PCR reads. There are some 42,000 clones in the sample; 28% occur only once, and about 11% lies in the top ten. Sequenced sample: blood. The receptors come from a male donor with papillary thyroid cancer or a benign thyroid nodule (not recorded which). Some clones in this sample may be carry-over from other donors' samples. Both conserved end residues are part of each CDR3. The D gene is left open where the match is weak. For some rows the clone size is stated as once, few or many, or as a class when expanded; others skip it.

D | size | length | J | V | DNA | CDR3
TRBD1 | many | 17 | TRBJ1-6 | TRBV9 | TGTGCCAGCAGCGCCCGGACAGGGGTGGACTATAATTCACCCCTCCACTTT | CASSARTGVDYNSPLHF
- | once | 12 | TRBJ2-7 | TRBV20-1 | TGCAGTGCCCATACCCTACAGGGTGAGCAGTACTTC | CSAHTLQGEQYF
TRBD1 | many | 15 | TRBJ2-5 | TRBV6-1 | TGTGCCAGCAGTGATTTAGGGACAGGTCAAGAGACCCAGTACTTC | CASSDLGTGQETQYF
- | medium-sized | 17 | TRBJ2-1 | TRBV20-1 | TGCAGTGCTAGAGATCGGACGGGACTTCGCTCCTACAATGAGCAGTTCTTC | CSARDRTGLRSYNEQFF
- | few | 14 | TRBJ1-5 | TRBV10-3 | TGTGCCATCAGTGAGTCAGGGGACAATCAGCCCCAGCATTTT | CAISESGDNQPQHF
TRBD1 | - | 15 | TRBJ1-1 | TRBV6-1 | TGTGCCAGCATTAAGGCCGGGACAGAGAACACTGAAGCTTTCTTT | CASIKAGTENTEAFF
TRBD2 | many | 15 | TRBJ2-1 | TRBV6-1 | TGTGCCAGCAACACCGGGACTACATCCTACAATGAGCAGTTCTTC | CASNTGTTSYNEQFF
- | few | 14 | TRBJ2-5 | TRBV6-1 | TGTGCCAGCAGTGAAGGCGGCAGGGAAGAGACCCAGTACTTC | CASSEGGREETQYF
- | - | 14 | TRBJ2-2 | TRBV2 | TGTGCCAGCAGACCTATAGGGGGTCCCGGGGAGCTGTTTTTT | CASRPIGGPGELFF
- | few | 14 | TRBJ2-5 | TRBV24-1 | TGTGCCACCAGTGATAACGGGTACCAAGAGACCCAGTACTTC | CATSDNGYQETQYF
TRBD2 | - | 14 | TRBJ2-7 | TRBV27 | TGTGCCAGCAGTCCGCCGGGACTAGCGGGATTCCAGTACTTC | CASSPPGLAGFQYF
- | - | 14 | TRBJ2-1 | TRBV11-3 | TGTGCCAGCAGCTTAGATAGTTCCGGGGATGAGCAGTTCTTC | CASSLDSSGDEQFF
TRBD2 | once | 15 | TRBJ2-7 | TRBV5-5 | TGTGCCAGCAGTTTCCAGTTAGCGGGAGCGTACGAGCAGTACTTC | CASSFQLAGAYEQYF
TRBD1 | - | 16 | TRBJ1-2 | TRBV28 | TGTGCCAGCAGCAAGGACAGGGGCGACCTAACGTATGGCTACACCTTC | CASSKDRGDLTYGYTF
TRBD1 | few | 15 | TRBJ2-7 | TRBV6-5 | TGTGCCAGCAGTTACGCGACAGGGGGTCCCTACGAGCAGTACTTC | CASSYATGGPYEQYF
- | medium-sized | 12 | TRBJ2-7 | TRBV20-1 | TGCAGTGCCCAGCCCGGCGCCTACGAGCAGTACTTC | CSAQPGAYEQYF
- | - | 15 | TRBJ1-2 | TRBV4-1 | TGCGCCAGCAGCCAAGGGAGGGGGAATAACTATGGCTACACCTTC | CASSQGRGNNYGYTF
- | - | 13 | TRBJ2-1 | TRBV7-8 | TGTGCCAGCAGCTTGGTATTCACCAATGAGCAGTTCTTC | CASSLVFTNEQFF